The subject of this entry is one T cell receptor beta chain. This specimen includes other DNA sequences encoding the same CDR3. The data were taken from a study of Ad26.COV2.S vaccination and SARS-CoV-2 variants. Study background: Ad26.COV2.S given intramuscularly, once or twice 56 days apart.

This CDR3 contains 15 residues. Germline assignment: CDR1 SGHRS and CDR2 YFSETQ. Trimming removed 0 bases at V and 4 bases at J, with 13 bases between. Treatment: roughly 18 received Ad26.COV2.S at low or high dose, single or two shots; roughly five received placebo; per-sample allocation not given. The investigators took samples on day 63 after the first vaccine or placebo injection. An Ad26 vector was used to express Wuhan-strain SARS-CoV-2 spike as the vaccine. Assay used: immunoSEQ multiplex PCR; TCRdb lists only in-frame clones, some missing. The table shows roughly 380,000 clones, with about 85% occurring only once.

The clonotype originates from a person aged 18-65 years who received the Ad26.COV2.S COVID-19 vaccine or a placebo. Material: peripheral blood, obtained in a trial of Ad26.COV2.S vaccine versus placebo. This chain links TRBV5-1 with TRBJ2-5, with a tentative D call TRBD2 (7 bases). The CDR3 reads CASSLVGGAGETQYF. The CDR3 region has the DNA TGCGCCAGCAGCTTGGTTGGGGGGGCTGGAGAGACCCAGTACTTC.